The 30 T cell receptor beta chains below all came from one sample that was sequenced in a study of blood T cell repertoires in COVID-19. This table comes from immunoSEQ multiplex PCR, and its TCRdb copy is limited to in-frame clones, with some not included. The sample gives 110,000 or so clones, 85% of which show up once; around 4.3% is in the top ten. Input material: peripheral blood. Every receptor here comes from a man aged 50-59 years with acute or convalescent COVID-19.

The chain couples TRBV5-5 to TRBJ2-5; D is unclear. CDR3 length: 16 amino acids. The V gene lost 1 base and the J gene lost 2 bases, with 15 bases spanning the gap. CDR1 and CDR2 from the germline V gene are SGHKS and YYEKEE (reference sequence). The CDR3 nucleotides are TGTGCCAGCAGCTTGTCTTATCGGCGGCTACAAGAGACCCAGTACTTC. Encoded protein: CASSLSYRRLQETQYF.

V and J are TRBV12-5 and TRBJ1-1, with 9 bases fitting TRBD1. Trimming removed 2 bases from V and 4 bases from J; junction bases left unmatched: 8. The CDR3 totals 16 residues. Per the germline V gene, CDR1 is LGHNT and CDR2 is FRNRAP. The CDR3 region is CASGLSATGGATEAFF. DNA for the CDR3: TGTGCTAGTGGTTTGTCTGCGACAGGGGGGGCCACTGAAGCTTTCTTT.

Only a few counts were recorded for this clone. V is TRBV7-2 and J is TRBJ1-4, with 7 bases aligning to TRBD1. The J segment lost 7 bases and the V segment lost 1 base, leaving 3 bases of the junction unmatched. This CDR3 has 14 residues. In germline, CDR1 is SGHTA, CDR2 FQGNSA. This CDR3 reads CASSLDRGSEKLFF. The CDR3 coding sequence is TGTGCCAGCAGCTTAGACAGGGGTAGTGAAAAACTGTTTTTT.

V is TRBV9 and J is TRBJ1-1, with TRBD1 as a possible D gene (5 bases). Between the trimmed V and J ends, which lost 2 bases and 0 bases, there was a span of 8 bases. The CDR3 sequence is 14 residues long. Germline V CDR1 and CDR2: SGDLS, YYNGEE. CDR3 region: CASSVGQLNTEAFF. CDR3 nucleotides: TGTGCCAGCAGCGTGGGGCAGCTGAACACTGAAGCTTTCTTT.

The genes are TRBV7-8 and TRBJ2-1; tentative D call: TRBD1 (5 bases). Per germline, CDR1 SGHVS and CDR2 FQNEAQ. This CDR3 contains 15 residues. Trimming cost V 1 base and J 2 bases, with 9 bases left between them. The CDR3 nucleotides are TGTGCCAGCAGCTTAGATGGGGCCCCCTACAATGAGCAGTTCTTC. Translation: CASSLDGAPYNEQFF.

V and J are TRBV5-4 and TRBJ2-7, with 8 nucleotides matching TRBD1. V shed 4 bases, J shed 2 bases, and the junction held 8 bases outside the gene matches. Germline V gene data show CDR1 as SGHNT and CDR2 as YYREEE (reference sequence). There are 15 residues in the CDR3. The CDR3 DNA follows: TGTGCCAGCAGCCCTGGGACAGGTGTTGCCTACGAGCAGTACTTC. This gives the protein CASSPGTGVAYEQYF.

This clone came up a few times. This chain joins TRBV10-3 and TRBJ1-5; D is unresolved. In germline, CDR1 is ENHRY, CDR2 SYGVKD. With 2 bases removed from V and 7 bases from J, the gap between germline ends came to 9 bases. The CDR3 extends over 13 amino acids. The chain's CDR3 is CAISESDNQPQHF. In DNA form, the CDR3 reads TGTGCCATCAGTGAGAGTGACAACCAGCCCCAGCATTTT.

V and J are TRBV23-1 and TRBJ2-5; tentatively, D is TRBD2 (6 bases). TRBV23-1 is an open reading frame whose function is uncertain. CDR3 length equals 17 residues. V shed 6 bases and J shed 2 bases, with 22 bases lying between them. CDR3 sequence: CASRQRSGVWAQETQYF. The DNA for the CDR3 is TGCGCCAGCAGACAACGTTCGGGGGTTTGGGCGCAAGAGACCCAGTACTTC.

The gene calls are TRBV14 and TRBJ2-2; D perhaps matches TRBD1 (6 bases). V was trimmed by 4 bases and J by 4 bases, leaving 10 bases between them. CDR3 length: 14 residues. Germline lookup yields CDR1 SGHDN and CDR2 FVKESK. CDR3 bases: TGTGCCAGCAGCCCCGGGACAAGCACCGGGGAGCTGTTTTTT. This translates into CASSPGTSTGELFF.

The chain employs TRBV6-5 and TRBJ1-2; 9 nucleotides agree with TRBD1. V shed 11 bases, J shed 4 bases, and the junction held 5 bases outside the gene matches. Germline CDR1 MNHEY, CDR2 SVGAGI. The CDR3 length is 12 residues. Here the CDR3 reads CAFRTGVYGYTF. CDR3 DNA sequence: TGTGCCTTTCGGACAGGGGTCTATGGCTACACCTTC.

This rearrangement joins TRBV7-8 to TRBJ2-7, with D possibly matching TRBD2 (6 bases). The CDR3 covers 11 residues. The V gene lost 4 bases and the J gene lost 11 bases, with 12 bases spanning the gap. Germline values: CDR1 SGHVS, CDR2 FQNEAQ. In DNA form, the CDR3 reads TGTGCCAGCAGCTCGGGACTGCTGGAGTACTTC. Amino acid sequence: CASSSGLLEYF. Drawing the rest from reference TRBV7-8 and TRBJ2-7, the complete variable domain is GAGVSQSPRYKVAKRGQDVALRCDPISGHVSLFWYQQALGQGPEFLTYFQNEAQLDKSGLPSDRFFAERPEGSVSTLKIQRTQQEDSAVYLCASSSGLLEYFGPGTRLTVT.

The chain couples TRBV28 to TRBJ1-5; 8 bases match TRBD1. V trimming: 5 bases; J trimming: 2 bases; junction bases outside the gene matches: 5. CDR3 length: 15 amino acids. Germline CDR1 is MDHEN and CDR2 is SYDVKM. The CDR3 DNA reads TGTGCCAGCAGTCAGGGGGCGCAAGGCAATCAGCCCCAGCATTTT. Translating it yields CASSQGAQGNQPQHF. Full variable domain (outside the CDR3, taken from reference TRBV28 and TRBJ1-5): DVKVTQSSRYLVKRTGEKVFLECVQDMDHENMFWYRQDPGLGLRLIYFSYDVKMKEKGDIPEGYSVSREKKERFSLILESASTNQTSMYLCASSQGAQGNQPQHFGDGTRLSIL.

V and J are TRBV3-1 (or the pseudogene TRBV3-2) and TRBJ1-2, with D perhaps matching TRBD1 (5 bases). CDR1 and CDR2 (germline): LGHDT, YNNKEL (reference sequence). V was clipped by 0 bases and J by 5 bases, with 7 bases between them. The CDR3 consists of 13 residues. CDR3 sequence: CASSQEGGYGYTF. The CDR3 bases are TGTGCCAGCAGCCAAGAGGGGGGGTATGGCTACACCTTC.

The chain links TRBV10-1 to TRBJ2-2; D is perhaps TRBD1 (5 bases). V lost 3 bases and J lost 6, with 14 bases in between. The germline CDR1 and CDR2 sequences are WNHNN and SYGVQD (reference sequence). This CDR3 contains 15 residues. CDR3 protein: CASSDAQGMAGELFF. The CDR3 DNA reads as TGCGCCAGCAGTGACGCGCAGGGAATGGCCGGGGAGCTGTTTTTT.

J is TRBJ2-1 and V is TRBV7-9; tentative D call: TRBD1 (7 bases). CDR1 and CDR2 (germline): SEHNR, FQNEAQ (reference sequence). Trimming removed 8 bases at V and 8 bases at J, with 31 bases between. The CDR3 is 18 amino acids. CDR3: CASSFRRGTGVWVDEQFF. CDR3 in DNA: TGTGCCAGCTCTTTCCGGAGGGGTACAGGGGTATGGGTGGATGAGCAGTTCTTC.

This chain connects TRBV5-1 to TRBJ2-7; no clear D. Germline-derived CDR1 and CDR2 are SGHRS and YFSETQ. V gave up 7 bases and J gave up 2 bases, with 13 bases separating them. The CDR3 runs to 13 residues. CDR3 sequence reads: CASCQVFPYEQYF. CDR3 DNA: TGCGCCAGCTGCCAGGTTTTCCCCTACGAGCAGTACTTC. Combining the CDR3 with reference TRBV5-1 and TRBJ2-7 gives the whole variable domain KAGVTQTPRYLIKTRGQQVTLSCSPISGHRSVSWYQQTPGQGLQFLFEYFSETQRNKGNFPGRFSGRQFSNSRSEMNVSTLELGDSALYLCASCQVFPYEQYFGPGTRLTVT.

This chain uses TRBV11-3 with TRBJ2-1; weak D call: TRBD2 (6 bases). The CDR3 loop spans 16 amino acids. V was clipped by 0 bases and J by 5 bases, with 14 bases between them. Germline CDR1 reads SGHNT; CDR2 reads YENEEA. Here the CDR3 DNA reads TGTGCCAGCAGCTTAGATTGGGCTGGAGGGAACAATGAGCAGTTCTTC. Translation: CASSLDWAGGNNEQFF.

The chain recombines TRBV5-1 with TRBJ1-5, with no clear D. The CDR3 length is 15 residues. Trimming removed 4 bases from V and 6 bases from J, with 17 bases in between. The germline gives CDR1 SGHRS, CDR2 YFSETQ. The CDR3 sequence is CASSPVGGSGQPQHF. The DNA of the CDR3 is TGCGCCAGCAGCCCGGTGGGAGGGTCAGGTCAGCCCCAGCATTTT.

V is TRBV12-5 and J is TRBJ2-5; 13 nucleotides line up with TRBD2. The germline V gene has CDR1 LGHNT and CDR2 FRNRAP. The V and J ends lost 7 bases and 1 base, in that order; junction bases with no gene match: 6. CDR3 length: 16 residues. CDR3 amino acids: CASALGTSGIQETQYF. CDR3 nucleotide sequence: TGTGCTAGTGCTCTAGGGACTAGCGGGATCCAAGAGACCCAGTACTTC.

This clone was seen once. This sequence joins TRBV10-3 and TRBJ2-7; 7 bases match TRBD1. Germline V gene sequence: CDR1 ENHRY, CDR2 SYGVKD. Germline trimming cut 6 bases from V and 6 bases from J; bases unmatched to any gene: 11. CDR3 length: 14 amino acids. The CDR3 DNA follows: TGTGCCATCAGAAAAGACAGGGACCCCGGCGAGCAGTACTTC. Translation gives CAIRKDRDPGEQYF.

V is TRBV29-1 and J is TRBJ2-5; 15 bases line up with TRBD2. The CDR3 consists of 14 residues. V shed 7 bases and J 5 bases; nucleotides not matched to a gene: 5. The germline CDR1 and CDR2 sequences are SQVTM and ANQGSEA. DNA for the CDR3: TGCAGCGGGACTAGCGGGGGGGCCGGGGAGACCCAGTACTTC. Translation: CSGTSGGAGETQYF.

The gene calls are TRBV7-9 and TRBJ2-5; TRBD1 aligns across 7 bases. This CDR3 region has 16 residues. CDR1 is SEHNR and CDR2 is FQNEAQ in the germline V gene (reference sequence). The trim removed 5 bases at V and 1 base at J, leaving 10 bases unmatched. CDR3 coding DNA: TGTGCCAGCAGCGAATTGGAGGACAGGACCCAAGAGACCCAGTACTTC. Its protein product is CASSELEDRTQETQYF.

The rearrangement links TRBV7-2 to TRBJ2-5, with a weak D call TRBD2 (7 bases). CDR1 is SGHTA and CDR2 is FQGNSA in the germline V gene. Trimming shortened V by 4 bases and J by 5 bases, and 14 bases separated the two germline ends. This CDR3 has 14 residues. CDR3 DNA sequence: TGTGCCAGCAGCTGGGGGGGGCCGGGGGAGACCCAGTACTTC. It specifies CASSWGGPGETQYF.

V usage is TRBV5-8 and J usage is TRBJ1-2; 7 positions agree with TRBD1. The V and J ends lost 6 bases and 4 bases, in that order; junction bases with no gene match: 12. Germline V gene data show CDR1 as SGHTS and CDR2 as YDEGEE. This CDR3 has 15 amino acids. CDR3 coding DNA: TGTGCCAGCATCTATGACAGGGCGAAGGCCTATGGCTACACCTTC. It specifies CASIYDRAKAYGYTF.

In DNA, the CDR3 is TGTGCCAGCAGTTCCGCCGGGTATGAAAAACTGTTTTTT. Its translation is CASSSAGYEKLFF. The chain recombines TRBV27 with TRBJ1-4; D is undetermined. Germline V gene data show CDR1 as MNHEY and CDR2 as SMNVEV (reference sequence). Trimming removed 4 bases at V and 6 bases at J, with 9 bases between. The CDR3 is 13 amino acids.

This chain connects TRBV5-4 to TRBJ2-7; the D gene is possibly TRBD2 (6 bases). This CDR3 is built from 15 residues. Germline V gene data show CDR1 as SGHNT and CDR2 as YYREEE (reference sequence). V was shortened by 4 bases and J by 2 bases, with 16 bases between the two germline ends. CDR3 bases: TGTGCCAGCAGCCCGATGGGGGGAAGCACCTACGAGCAGTACTTC. The encoded protein is CASSPMGGSTYEQYF.

The J gene is TRBJ1-2, the V gene TRBV4-2; 11 nucleotides agree with TRBD1. CDR3 length: 18 residues. Germline lookup yields CDR1 LGHNA and CDR2 YNFKEQ. Trimming took 3 bases from V and 0 from J; bases not matched to a gene: 9. The CDR3 sequence: CASSHRPGTGGANYGYTF. The CDR3 DNA is TGTGCCAGCAGCCACCGTCCCGGGACAGGGGGAGCTAACTATGGCTACACCTTC.

The chain is built from TRBV6-2 or TRBV6-3 and TRBJ2-6; D is unclear. The CDR3 sequence is 15 residues long. V was cut by 0 bases and J by 2 bases, with 5 bases left in between. In germline, CDR1 is MNHEY, CDR2 SVGEGT. The CDR3 sequence: CASSYSRTGANVLTF. The CDR3 bases are TGTGCCAGCAGTTACTCGAGGACTGGGGCCAACGTCCTGACTTTC.

This sequence joins TRBV9 and TRBJ2-5; 7 bases agree with TRBD1. V was clipped by 4 bases and J by 2 bases; unmatched bases: 14. The CDR3 extends over 17 amino acids. CDR1 is SGDLS, CDR2 YYNGEE, per germline. CDR3: CASSSRTGSFWQETQYF. CDR3 DNA: TGTGCCAGCAGCTCCCGGACAGGTAGTTTTTGGCAAGAGACCCAGTACTTC.

This chain links TRBV11-3 with TRBJ1-3, with D uncertain. V shed 1 base and J shed 0 bases, with 10 bases lying between them. The CDR3 covers 16 residues. Germline values: CDR1 SGHNT, CDR2 YENEEA. In DNA, the CDR3 is TGTGCCAGCAGCTTAGTTACAGTGCGCTCTGGAAACACCATATATTTT. As protein: CASSLVTVRSGNTIYF. Full variable domain (missing parts from reference TRBV11-3 and TRBJ1-3): EAGVVQSPRYKIIEKKQPVAFWCNPISGHNTLYWYLQNLGQGPELLIRYENEEAVDDSQLPKDRFSAERLKGVDSTLKIQPAELGDSAVYLCASSLVTVRSGNTIYFGEGSWLTVV.